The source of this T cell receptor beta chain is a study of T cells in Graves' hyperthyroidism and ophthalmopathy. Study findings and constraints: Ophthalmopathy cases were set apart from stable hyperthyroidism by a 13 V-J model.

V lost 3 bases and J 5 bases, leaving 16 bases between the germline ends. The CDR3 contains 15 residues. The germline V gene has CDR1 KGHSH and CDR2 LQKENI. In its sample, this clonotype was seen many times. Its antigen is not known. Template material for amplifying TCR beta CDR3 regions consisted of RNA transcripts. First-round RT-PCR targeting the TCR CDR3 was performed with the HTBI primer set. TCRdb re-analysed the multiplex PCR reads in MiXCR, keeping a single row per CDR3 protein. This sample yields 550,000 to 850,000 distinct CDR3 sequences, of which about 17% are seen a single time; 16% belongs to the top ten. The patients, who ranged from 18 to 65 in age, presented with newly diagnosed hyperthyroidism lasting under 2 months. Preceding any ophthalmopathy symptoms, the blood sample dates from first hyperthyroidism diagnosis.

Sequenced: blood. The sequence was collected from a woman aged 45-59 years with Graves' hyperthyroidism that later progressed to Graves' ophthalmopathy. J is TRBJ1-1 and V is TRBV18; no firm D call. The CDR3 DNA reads TGTGCCAGCTCACCGCGATTGGAAGGTTGGACTGAAGCTTTCTTT. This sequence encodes CASSPRLEGWTEAFF.